This is a list of T cell receptor beta chains from one sample in a study of blood T cell repertoires in COVID-19. The protocol was immunoSEQ multiplex PCR, while the TCRdb copy is restricted to in-frame clones and leaves out a portion. The data show roughly 260,000 clones, around nine tenths seen once. The material sequenced was peripheral blood. The origin of the receptors is a woman aged 25-40 years with COVID-19, enrolled during active disease. Each CDR3 is given with its conserved first and last residue. D genes are given only for firm matches.

j_call v_call d_call cdr3_aa
TRBJ1-1 TRBV7-9 TRBD1 CASSKRQGMDTEAFF
TRBJ2-7 TRBV3-1/TRBV3-2 - CASSQGVYEQYF
TRBJ1-1 TRBV5-6 - CASSLIRDKATEAFF
TRBJ2-5 TRBV6-6 - CASSYRRESGETQYF
TRBJ2-7 TRBV2 TRBD2 CASIRGLAGRISYEQYF
TRBJ1-1 TRBV19 TRBD1 CASSTPQQGLGTEAFF
TRBJ2-5 TRBV10-3 TRBD2 CATASSGKGETQYF
TRBJ2-7 TRBV6-1 TRBD2 CASSEKVWASGKVPYEQYF
TRBJ2-2 TRBV6-2/TRBV6-3 TRBD2 CASSYLELAGVRGELFF
TRBJ2-6 TRBV19 TRBD1 CASSDRGPTGANVLTF
TRBJ2-5 TRBV5-4 - CASSMPGQTRETQYF
TRBJ1-2 TRBV29-1 TRBD1 CSVQTGGNRGYTF
TRBJ1-4 TRBV2 TRBD1 CASSKGTGVMVGEKLFF
TRBJ2-7 TRBV5-6 - CASSFTHGGLNYEQYF
TRBJ2-7 TRBV21-1 - CASSPPRRASSYEQYF
TRBJ2-5 TRBV25-1 TRBD1 CASSGTGVQETQYF